The clone carrying this T cell receptor beta chain has only a few counts. The antigen remains undetermined. Then a second PCR, running roughly 6 to 11 cycles, was carried out with a sample-barcoded 5' primer and a J-beta primer mix. Unique molecular identifiers of 12 random nucleotides labeled each cDNA. TCRdb called the 5' RACE reads again in MiXCR, with one record for every CDR3 protein. The top ten hold about 7.7% of the sample, which has 1.5 million to 2 million distinct CDR3 sequences, 25% to 30% seen once. The sample is drawn from a study of blood T cells in healthy people across ages. Study results and caveats: Expanded clonotype shifts may have been confounded, as the donors had an unknown CMV status.

The CDR3 has 15 residues. The V gene end was trimmed by 5 bases and the J gene end by 6 bases; junction bases not matched to a gene: 11. Germline-derived CDR1 and CDR2 are SGHRS and YFSETQ. The receptor was derived from a woman between 25 and 40 years old in good health. Material for sequencing was blood. V and J are TRBV5-1 and TRBJ1-2, with 9 positions matching TRBD1. CDR3 amino acids: CASSFDGTGYDGYTF. In nucleotides, the CDR3 is TGCGCCAGCAGTTTTGACGGGACAGGGTACGATGGCTACACCTTC.